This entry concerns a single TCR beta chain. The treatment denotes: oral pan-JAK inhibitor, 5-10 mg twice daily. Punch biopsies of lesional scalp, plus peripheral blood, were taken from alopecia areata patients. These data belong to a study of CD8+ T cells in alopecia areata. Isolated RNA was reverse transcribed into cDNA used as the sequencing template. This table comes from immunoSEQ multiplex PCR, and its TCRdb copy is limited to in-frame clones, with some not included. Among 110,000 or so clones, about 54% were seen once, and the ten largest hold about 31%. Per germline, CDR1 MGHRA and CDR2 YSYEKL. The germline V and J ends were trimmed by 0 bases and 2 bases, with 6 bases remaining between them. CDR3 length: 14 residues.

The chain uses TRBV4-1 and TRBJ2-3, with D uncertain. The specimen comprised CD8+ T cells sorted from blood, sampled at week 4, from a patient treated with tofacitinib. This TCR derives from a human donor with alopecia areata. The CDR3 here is CASSQEWPTDTQYF. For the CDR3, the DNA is TGCGCCAGCAGCCAAGAGTGGCCCACAGATACGCAGTATTTT.